The clone carrying this TCR beta chain was detected ten times or more. Its antigen is as yet unknown. Amplification yielded TCR beta CDR3 regions, with RNA transcripts as the source. The HTBI set primed first-round TCR CDR3 RT-PCR. MiXCR was run by TCRdb on the multiplex PCR reads, yielding one entry per CDR3 protein. The sample has 390,000 or so distinct CDR3 sequences; over 12% are singletons. This sample is drawn from a study of T cells in Graves' hyperthyroidism and ophthalmopathy. General study results and limits: Most thyroid clonotypes expanded above 0.001 were also detected in blood.

CDR1 is MNHNS, CDR2 SASEGT, per germline. The CDR3 runs to 15 residues. Trimming cost V 6 bases and J 5 bases; bases outside gene matches: 9. Sequences were obtained from blood. The source is a man between 18 and 35 years old with Graves' ophthalmopathy. J is TRBJ2-7 and V is TRBV6-1, with 11 bases lining up with TRBD1. The CDR3 DNA reads TGTGCCAGCAGAGGAGGGACAGGGGGGACCCACGAGCAGTACTTC. Protein: CASRGGTGGTHEQYF.